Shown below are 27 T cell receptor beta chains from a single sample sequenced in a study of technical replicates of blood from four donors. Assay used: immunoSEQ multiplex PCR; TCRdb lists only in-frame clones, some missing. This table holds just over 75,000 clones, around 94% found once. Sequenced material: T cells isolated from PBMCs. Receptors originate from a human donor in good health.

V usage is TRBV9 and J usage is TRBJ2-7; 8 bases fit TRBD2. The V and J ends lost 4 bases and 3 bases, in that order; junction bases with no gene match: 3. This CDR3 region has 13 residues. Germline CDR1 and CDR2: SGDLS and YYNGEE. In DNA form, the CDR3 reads TGTGCCAGCAGCTTTACTAGCGGCTACGAGCAGTACTTC. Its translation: CASSFTSGYEQYF.

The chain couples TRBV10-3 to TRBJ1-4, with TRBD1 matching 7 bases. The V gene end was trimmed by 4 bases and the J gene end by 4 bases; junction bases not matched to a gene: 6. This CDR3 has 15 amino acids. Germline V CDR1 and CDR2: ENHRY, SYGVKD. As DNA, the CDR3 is TGTGCCATCAGTGCGACAGGGAATGGTAATGAAAAACTGTTTTTT. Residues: CAISATGNGNEKLFF.

CDR3 sequence reads: CASRWGEGNTEAFF. The CDR3, as DNA: TGTGCCAGCAGGTGGGGGGAGGGGAACACTGAAGCTTTCTTT. The chain joins TRBV25-1 to TRBJ1-1, with D possibly TRBD1 on 5 matching bases. The germline V gene encodes CDR1 MGHDK and CDR2 SYGVNS. CDR3 length: 14 amino acids. V dropped 6 bases and J dropped 1 base, with 12 bases sitting between them. The entire variable domain, with the rest obtained from reference TRBV25-1 and TRBJ1-1, is as follows: EADIYQTPRYLVIGTGKKITLECSQTMGHDKMYWYQQDPGMELHLIHYSYGVNSTEKGDLSSESTVSRIRTEHFPLTLESARPSHTSQYLCASRWGEGNTEAFFGQGTRLTVV.

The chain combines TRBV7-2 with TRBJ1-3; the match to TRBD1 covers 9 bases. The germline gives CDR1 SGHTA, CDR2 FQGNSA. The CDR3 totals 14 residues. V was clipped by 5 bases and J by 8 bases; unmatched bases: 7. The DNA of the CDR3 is TGTGCCAGCAGCCCCGGACAGGGGAGAGACACCATATATTTT. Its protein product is CASSPGQGRDTIYF.

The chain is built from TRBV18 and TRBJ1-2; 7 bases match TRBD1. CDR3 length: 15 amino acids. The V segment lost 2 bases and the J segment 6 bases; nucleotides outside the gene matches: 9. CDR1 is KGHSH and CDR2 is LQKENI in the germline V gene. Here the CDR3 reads CASSPTGTALNGYTF. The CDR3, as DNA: TGTGCCAGCTCACCAACCGGGACAGCCTTAAATGGCTACACCTTC.

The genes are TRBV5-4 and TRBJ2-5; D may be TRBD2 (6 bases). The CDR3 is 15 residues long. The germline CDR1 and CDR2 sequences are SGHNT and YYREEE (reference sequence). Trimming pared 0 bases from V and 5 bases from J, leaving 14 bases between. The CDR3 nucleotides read TGTGCCAGCAGCTTGGGTCCTAGCGAGAGGGAGACCCAGTACTTC. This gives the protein CASSLGPSERETQYF.

The CDR3 coding sequence is TGTGCCAGCAGTTTAAGTTCCGGACAGAATCAGCCCCAGCATTTT. It yields the protein CASSLSSGQNQPQHF. The J gene is TRBJ1-5, the V gene TRBV28; D is perhaps TRBD1 (6 bases). Germline lookup yields CDR1 MDHEN and CDR2 SYDVKM. The V end lost 2 bases, the J end lost 4 bases, and 12 bases lay between the germline ends. This CDR3 spans 15 amino acids.

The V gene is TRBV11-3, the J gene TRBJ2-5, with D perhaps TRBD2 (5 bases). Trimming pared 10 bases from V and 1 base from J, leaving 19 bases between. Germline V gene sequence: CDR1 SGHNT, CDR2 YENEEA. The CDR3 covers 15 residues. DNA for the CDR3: TGTGCCACACGACTATACGGGCAAGCCCAAGAGACCCAGTACTTC. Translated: CATRLYGQAQETQYF.

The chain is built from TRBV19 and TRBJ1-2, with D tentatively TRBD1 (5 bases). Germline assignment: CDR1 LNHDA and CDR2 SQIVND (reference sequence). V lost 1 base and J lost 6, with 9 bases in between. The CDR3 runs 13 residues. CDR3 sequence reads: CASSIGQGDGYTF. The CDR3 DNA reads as TGTGCCAGTAGTATAGGGCAGGGCGATGGCTACACCTTC.

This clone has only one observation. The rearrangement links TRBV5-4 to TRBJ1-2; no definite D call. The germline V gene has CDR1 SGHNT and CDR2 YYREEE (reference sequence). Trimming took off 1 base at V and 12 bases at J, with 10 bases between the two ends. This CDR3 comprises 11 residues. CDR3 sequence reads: CASSLSTSHTF. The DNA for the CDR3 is TGTGCCAGCAGCTTGTCTACTAGTCACACCTTC.

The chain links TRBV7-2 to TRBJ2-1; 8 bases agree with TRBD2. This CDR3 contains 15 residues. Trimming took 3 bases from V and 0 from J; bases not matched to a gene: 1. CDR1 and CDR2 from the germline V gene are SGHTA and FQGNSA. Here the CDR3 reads CASSFTSGSYNEQFF. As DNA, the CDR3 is TGTGCCAGCAGCTTTACTAGCGGCTCCTACAATGAGCAGTTCTTC.

CDR3 in amino acids: CASSLGVGYEQYF. CDR3 bases: TGTGCCAGTAGCCTCGGGGTGGGCTACGAGCAGTACTTC. The chain carries TRBV19 and TRBJ2-7; D may be TRBD2 (5 bases). Trimming left V 6 bases short and J 3 bases short, with 12 bases between. Looked up from germline, CDR1 is LNHDA and CDR2 is SQIVND (reference sequence). The CDR3 contains 13 residues.

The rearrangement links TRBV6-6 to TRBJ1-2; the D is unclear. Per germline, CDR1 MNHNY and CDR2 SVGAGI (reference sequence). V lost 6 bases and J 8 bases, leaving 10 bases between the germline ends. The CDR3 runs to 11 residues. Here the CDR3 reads CASSGLEGYTF. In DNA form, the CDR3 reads TGTGCCAGCAGCGGGTTGGAAGGCTACACCTTC.

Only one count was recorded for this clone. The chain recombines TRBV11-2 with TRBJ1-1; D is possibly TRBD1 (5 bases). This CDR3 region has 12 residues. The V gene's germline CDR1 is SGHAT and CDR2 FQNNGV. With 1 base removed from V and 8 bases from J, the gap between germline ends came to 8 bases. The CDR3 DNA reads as TGTGCCAGCAGCTTAGGGGCAGGGGAAGCTTTCTTT. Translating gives CASSLGAGEAFF.

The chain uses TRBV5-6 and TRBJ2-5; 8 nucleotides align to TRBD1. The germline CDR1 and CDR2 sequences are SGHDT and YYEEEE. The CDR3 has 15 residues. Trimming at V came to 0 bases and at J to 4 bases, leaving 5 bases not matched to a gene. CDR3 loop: CASSLGTGIGETQYF. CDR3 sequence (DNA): TGTGCCAGCAGCTTGGGGACAGGGATAGGAGAGACCCAGTACTTC.

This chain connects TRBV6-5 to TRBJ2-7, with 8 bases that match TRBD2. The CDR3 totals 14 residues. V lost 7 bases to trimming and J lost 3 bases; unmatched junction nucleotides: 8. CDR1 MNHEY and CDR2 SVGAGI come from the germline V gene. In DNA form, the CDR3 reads TGTGCCAGCAATAAATTAGCGGGATACTACGAGCAGTACTTC. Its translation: CASNKLAGYYEQYF.

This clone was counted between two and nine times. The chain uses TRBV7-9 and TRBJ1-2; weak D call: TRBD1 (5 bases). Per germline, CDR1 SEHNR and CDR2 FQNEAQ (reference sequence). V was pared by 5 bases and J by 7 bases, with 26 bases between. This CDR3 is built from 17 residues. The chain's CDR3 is CASSHFYSGTDSFGYTF. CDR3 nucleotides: TGTGCCAGCAGCCACTTCTACTCGGGGACTGACTCGTTTGGCTACACCTTC.

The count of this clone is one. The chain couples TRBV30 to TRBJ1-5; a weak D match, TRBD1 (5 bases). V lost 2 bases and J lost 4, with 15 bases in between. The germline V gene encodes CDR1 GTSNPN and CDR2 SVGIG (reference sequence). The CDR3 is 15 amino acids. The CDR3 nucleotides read TGTGCCTGGAGTATATCCGGGACTTTGAATCAGCCCCAGCATTTT. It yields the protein CAWSISGTLNQPQHF.

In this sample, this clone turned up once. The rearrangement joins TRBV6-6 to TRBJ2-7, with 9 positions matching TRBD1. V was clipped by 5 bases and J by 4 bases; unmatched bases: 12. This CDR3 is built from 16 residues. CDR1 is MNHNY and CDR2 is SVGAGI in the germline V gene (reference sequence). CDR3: CASSHTGGASVYEQYF. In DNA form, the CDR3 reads TGTGCCAGCAGTCATACAGGGGGCGCTTCCGTATACGAGCAGTACTTC.

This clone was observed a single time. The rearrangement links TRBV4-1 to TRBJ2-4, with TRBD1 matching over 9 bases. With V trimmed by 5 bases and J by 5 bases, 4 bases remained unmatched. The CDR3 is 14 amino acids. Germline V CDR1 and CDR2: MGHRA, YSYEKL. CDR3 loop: CASSTRDRENIQYF. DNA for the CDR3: TGCGCCAGCAGCACCCGGGACAGGGAAAACATTCAGTACTTC.

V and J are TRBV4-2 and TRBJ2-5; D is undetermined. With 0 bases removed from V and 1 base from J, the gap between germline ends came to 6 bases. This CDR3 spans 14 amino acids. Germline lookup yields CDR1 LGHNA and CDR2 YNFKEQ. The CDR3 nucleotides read TGTGCCAGCAGCCAAGAGCGAATCCAAGAGACCCAGTACTTC. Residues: CASSQERIQETQYF.

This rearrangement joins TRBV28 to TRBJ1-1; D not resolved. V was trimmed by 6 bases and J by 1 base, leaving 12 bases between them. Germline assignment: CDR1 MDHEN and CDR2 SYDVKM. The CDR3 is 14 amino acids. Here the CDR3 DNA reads TGTGCCAGCAGCAACCTCCCGGGGAACACTGAAGCTTTCTTT. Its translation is CASSNLPGNTEAFF.

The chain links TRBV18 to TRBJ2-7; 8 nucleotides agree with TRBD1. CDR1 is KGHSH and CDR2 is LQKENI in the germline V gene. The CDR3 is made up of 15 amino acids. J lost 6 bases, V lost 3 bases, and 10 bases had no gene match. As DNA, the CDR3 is TGTGCCAGCTCACCCTCGGACAGGGACGTGGGCGAGCAGTACTTC. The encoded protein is CASSPSDRDVGEQYF.

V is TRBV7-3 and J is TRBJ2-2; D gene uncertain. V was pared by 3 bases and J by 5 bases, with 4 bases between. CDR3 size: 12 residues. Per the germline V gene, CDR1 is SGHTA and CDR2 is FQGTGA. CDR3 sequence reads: CASSFLTGELFF. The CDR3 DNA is TGTGCCAGCAGCTTCCTAACCGGGGAGCTGTTTTTT.

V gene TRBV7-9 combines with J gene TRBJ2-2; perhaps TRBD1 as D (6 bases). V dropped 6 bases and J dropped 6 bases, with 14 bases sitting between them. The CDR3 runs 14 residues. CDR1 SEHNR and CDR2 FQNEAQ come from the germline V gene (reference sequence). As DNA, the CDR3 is TGTGCCAGCAGTACAGGGTTAGGCCCCGGGGAGCTGTTTTTT. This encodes CASSTGLGPGELFF.

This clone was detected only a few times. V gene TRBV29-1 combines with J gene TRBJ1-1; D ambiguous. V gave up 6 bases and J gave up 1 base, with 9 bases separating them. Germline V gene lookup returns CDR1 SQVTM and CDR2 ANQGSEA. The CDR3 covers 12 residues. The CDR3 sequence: CSVGEPNTEAFF. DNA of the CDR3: TGCAGCGTGGGAGAGCCGAACACTGAAGCTTTCTTT.

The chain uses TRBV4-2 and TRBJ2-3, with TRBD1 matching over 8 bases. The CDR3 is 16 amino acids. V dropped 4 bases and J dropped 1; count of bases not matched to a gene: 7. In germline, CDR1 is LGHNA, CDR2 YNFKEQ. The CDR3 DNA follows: TGTGCCAGCAGCCCAGAGGACAGGGCTGGCACAGATACGCAGTATTTT. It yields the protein CASSPEDRAGTDTQYF.